Shown below are 15 T cell receptor beta chains from a single sample sequenced in a study of T cells in Graves' hyperthyroidism and ophthalmopathy. There were TCR beta CDR3 regions amplified from RNA transcripts. TCR CDR3 underwent first-round RT-PCR with the HTBI primer set. MiXCR was run by TCRdb on the multiplex PCR reads, yielding one entry per CDR3 protein. The sample shows over 400,000 distinct CDR3 sequences, about 22% of them seen only once. The source material was blood. The receptors shown here come from a woman between 70 and 85 years old with Graves' ophthalmopathy.

This clonotype showed up just a few times. The chain links TRBV20-1 to TRBJ2-3; D possibly corresponds to TRBD1 (5 bases). V was clipped by 6 bases and J by 0 bases, with 13 bases between them. The CDR3 is made up of 14 amino acids. Germline V CDR1 and CDR2: DFQATT, SNEGSKA (reference sequence). In DNA form, the CDR3 reads TGCAGTGCGCCGAGACAGACTAGCACAGATACGCAGTATTTT. Translated: CSAPRQTSTDTQYF.

This sequence joins TRBV28 and TRBJ2-5, with 9 bases that match TRBD1. Per the germline V gene, CDR1 is MDHEN and CDR2 is SYDVKM. Germline trimming cut 2 bases from V and 5 bases from J; bases unmatched to any gene: 3. The CDR3 runs 14 residues. This CDR3 is CASSLEQGAETQYF. The DNA of the CDR3 is TGTGCCAGCAGTTTAGAACAGGGGGCGGAGACCCAGTACTTC.

The genes are TRBV4-2 and TRBJ2-2, with D maybe TRBD2 (5 bases). V was pared by 5 bases and J by 1 base, with 8 bases between. Looked up from germline, CDR1 is LGHNA and CDR2 is YNFKEQ. The length of the CDR3 is 14 residues. This CDR3 reads CASSGSQNTGELFF. As DNA, the CDR3 is TGTGCCAGCAGCGGGAGCCAGAACACCGGGGAGCTGTTTTTT.

This clonotype has just a few counts. This chain connects TRBV7-2 to TRBJ2-7; TRBD2 matches 13 bases. CDR1 and CDR2 from the germline V gene are SGHTA and FQGNSA. This CDR3 has 16 residues. J was trimmed by 4 bases and V by 4 bases; bases with no gene match: 7. The CDR3 loop reads CASSSRTSGSRYEQYF. The CDR3 coding sequence is TGTGCCAGCAGCTCTCGGACTAGCGGGAGTAGGTACGAGCAGTACTTC.

This clonotype was detected many times. The rearrangement uses TRBV15 and TRBJ2-7; D is perhaps TRBD1 (7 bases). The CDR3 runs to 16 residues. Trimming took off 0 bases at V and 5 bases at J, with 17 bases between the two ends. Germline V gives CDR1 LNHNV, CDR2 YYDKDF (reference sequence). CDR3 in amino acids: CATSRDPGGGSNEQYF. The CDR3, as DNA: TGTGCCACCAGCAGAGATCCTGGAGGGGGCTCGAACGAGCAGTACTTC.

This clonotype came up once. A junction boundary mismatches the germline segment, possibly from a read error. V and J are TRBV5-5 and TRBJ2-7, with 7 bases aligning to TRBD1. The V gene's germline CDR1 is SGHKS and CDR2 YYEKEE (reference sequence). This CDR3 spans 14 amino acids. The CDR3 coding sequence is TGTGCCAGCAACTTGGTTAGGGGGCTCGACGAGCAGTACTTC. It is translated as CASNLVRGLDEQYF.

There are a few counts of this clonotype. The V gene is TRBV5-1, the J gene TRBJ2-1; 8 positions match TRBD2. V was clipped by 1 base and J by 2 bases; unmatched bases: 5. CDR1 SGHRS and CDR2 YFSETQ come from the germline V gene. CDR3 size: 16 residues. The CDR3 region is CASSLTAGGTYNEQFF. For the CDR3, the DNA is TGCGCCAGCAGCTTGACGGCGGGAGGCACCTACAATGAGCAGTTCTTC.

CDR3 in DNA: TGCGCCAGCAGTACGGGAGAGTCAAACACCATATATTTT. Its translation: CASSTGESNTIYF. The chain combines TRBV5-1 with TRBJ1-3; D unclear. The V end was cut by 5 bases, the J end by 6 bases, with 12 bases between. The length of the CDR3 is 13 residues. CDR1 and CDR2 from the germline V gene are SGHRS and YFSETQ.

The rearrangement uses TRBV13 and TRBJ1-2, with D maybe TRBD1 (5 bases). Per the germline V gene, CDR1 is PRHDT and CDR2 is FYEKMQ (reference sequence). V was clipped by 7 bases and J by 5 bases, with 17 bases between them. The length of the CDR3 is 14 residues. CDR3 sequence (DNA): TGTGCCAGCACCCCAGGCGGGGCCGGGTATGGCTACACCTTC. Translated, it gives CASTPGGAGYGYTF.

This clonotype was detected only a few times. The CDR3 nucleotides are TGTGCCAGCAGCCCTGGGGGCCAGGTGGCAGATACGCAGTATTTT. Its protein product is CASSPGGQVADTQYF. This chain connects TRBV9 to TRBJ2-3, with D possibly being TRBD1 (6 bases). The CDR3 spans 15 residues. V was pared by 4 bases and J by 4 bases, with 16 bases between. In germline, CDR1 is SGDLS, CDR2 YYNGEE.

The rearrangement links TRBV9 to TRBJ1-2; a weak D match, TRBD1 (5 bases). CDR3 length equals 13 residues. Trimming took 2 bases from V and 2 from J, leaving 7 bases between them. The germline V gene encodes CDR1 SGDLS and CDR2 YYNGEE. As DNA, the CDR3 is TGTGCCAGCAGCGTTGGGGCCAACTATGGCTACACCTTC. Encoded protein: CASSVGANYGYTF.

In its sample, this clonotype was seen many times. This chain joins TRBV20-1 and TRBJ2-5; TRBD2 matches at 15 bases. V was clipped by 6 bases and J by 6 bases; unmatched bases: 2. The CDR3 length is 13 residues. Germline V CDR1 and CDR2: DFQATT, SNEGSKA (reference sequence). DNA for the CDR3: TGCAGTGCCGGGACTAGCGGGAGGAAGACCCAGTACTTC. Protein: CSAGTSGRKTQYF.

This clonotype has just a few counts. The gene calls are TRBV5-1 and TRBJ1-5; D might be TRBD1 (5 bases). This CDR3 has 15 residues. Germline V gives CDR1 SGHRS, CDR2 YFSETQ. With 1 base removed from V and 4 bases from J, the gap between germline ends came to 12 bases. This chain's CDR3 is CASSLTGAGNQPQHF. CDR3 bases: TGCGCCAGCAGCTTGACCGGGGCCGGGAATCAGCCCCAGCATTTT.

This clonotype was observed a few times. The chain employs TRBV12-3 or TRBV12-4 and TRBJ1-6; 8 nucleotides line up with TRBD1. The CDR3 loop spans 14 amino acids. Germline trimming cut 5 bases from V and 8 bases from J; bases unmatched to any gene: 5. CDR3 in DNA: TGTGCCAGCAGTAGGACAGGGAAATATTCACCCCTCCACTTT. This sequence encodes CASSRTGKYSPLHF.

The V and J genes are TRBV19 and TRBJ2-3; TRBD2 might be the D (6 bases). Germline V lookup: CDR1 LNHDA, CDR2 SQIVND (reference sequence). V gave up 7 bases and J gave up 6 bases, with 20 bases separating them. CDR3 length equals 15 residues. CDR3 coding DNA: TGTGCCAGTAACAGCGGCGGGAAACCCAGGGATACGCAGTATTTT. This sequence encodes CASNSGGKPRDTQYF.